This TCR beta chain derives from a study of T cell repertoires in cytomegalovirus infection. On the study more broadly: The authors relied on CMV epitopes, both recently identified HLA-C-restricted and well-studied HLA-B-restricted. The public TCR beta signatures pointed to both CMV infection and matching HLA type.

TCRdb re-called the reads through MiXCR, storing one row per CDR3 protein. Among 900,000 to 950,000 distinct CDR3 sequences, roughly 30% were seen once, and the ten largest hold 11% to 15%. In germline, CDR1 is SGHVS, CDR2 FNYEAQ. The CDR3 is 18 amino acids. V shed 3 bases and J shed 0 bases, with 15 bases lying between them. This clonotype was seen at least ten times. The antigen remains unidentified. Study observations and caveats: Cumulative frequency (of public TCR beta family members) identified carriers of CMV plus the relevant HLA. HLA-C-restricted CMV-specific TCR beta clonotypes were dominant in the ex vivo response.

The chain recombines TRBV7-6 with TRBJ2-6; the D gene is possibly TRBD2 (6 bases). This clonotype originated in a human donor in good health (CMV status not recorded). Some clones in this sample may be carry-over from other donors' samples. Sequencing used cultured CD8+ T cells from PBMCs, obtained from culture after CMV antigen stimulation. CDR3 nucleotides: TGTGCCAGCAGCTTGCAGACGGGAGACTACTCTGGGGCCAACGTCCTGACTTTC. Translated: CASSLQTGDYSGANVLTF.